What follows describes a single T cell receptor beta chain. These data come from a study of blood T cell repertoires in COVID-19. Overall study context: COVID-19 samples, acute and convalescent, were from the United States, Italy and Spain. Nucleic acid was either cDNA or gDNA, and it came from T cells, B-cell-depleted T cells, or PBMCs.

V lost 0 bases to trimming and J lost 1 base; unmatched junction nucleotides: 1. The germline V gene encodes CDR1 SGHTA and CDR2 FQGNSA. There are 16 residues in the CDR3. Original processing notes: Reference gene primer amplification gave nucleated cell count estimates. Only in-frame clones appear in the TCRdb table, and some are missing; sequencing was by immunoSEQ multiplex PCR. V, J and clone size reflect that table, while D and trimming were determined from the DNA. The sample has approximately 150,000 clones, around 79% seen once. Recruited during active infection, patients (from Seattle) were subsequently followed longitudinally.

The V gene is TRBV7-2, the J gene TRBJ2-3, with 10 bases that match TRBD2. This clonotype was obtained from a woman aged 55-69 years with COVID-19, enrolled during active disease. Sample: peripheral blood. The chain's CDR3 is CASSLALAGGTDTQYF. The CDR3 DNA sequence: TGTGCCAGCAGCTTAGCGCTAGCGGGAGGCACAGATACGCAGTATTTT.